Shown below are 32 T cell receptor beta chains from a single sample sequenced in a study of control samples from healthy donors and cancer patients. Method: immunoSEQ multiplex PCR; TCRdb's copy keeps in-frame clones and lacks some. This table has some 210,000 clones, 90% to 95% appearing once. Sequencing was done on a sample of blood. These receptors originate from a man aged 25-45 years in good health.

CDR3 coding DNA: TGTGCCAGCAGCCAAGAAAGGGGGGCAGGGGGACCCCTCCACTTT. It specifies CASSQERGAGGPLHF. The chain has TRBV3-1 (or the pseudogene TRBV3-2) and TRBJ1-6; TRBD1 matches 7 bases. This CDR3 is built from 15 residues. V lost 0 bases and J lost 12; bases outside the gene matches: 8. The V gene's germline CDR1 is LGHDT and CDR2 YNNKEL (reference sequence).

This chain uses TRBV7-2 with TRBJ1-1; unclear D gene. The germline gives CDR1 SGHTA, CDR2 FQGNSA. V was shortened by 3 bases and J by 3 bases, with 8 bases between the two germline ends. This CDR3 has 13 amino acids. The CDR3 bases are TGTGCCAGCAGCTTCTCAGACTACACTGAAGCTTTCTTT. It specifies CASSFSDYTEAFF.

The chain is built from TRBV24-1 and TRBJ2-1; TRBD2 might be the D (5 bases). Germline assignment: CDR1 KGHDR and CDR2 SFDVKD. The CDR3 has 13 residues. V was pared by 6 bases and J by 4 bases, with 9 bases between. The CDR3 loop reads CATSRGIYNEQFF. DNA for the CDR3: TGTGCCACCAGTAGAGGGATATACAATGAGCAGTTCTTC.

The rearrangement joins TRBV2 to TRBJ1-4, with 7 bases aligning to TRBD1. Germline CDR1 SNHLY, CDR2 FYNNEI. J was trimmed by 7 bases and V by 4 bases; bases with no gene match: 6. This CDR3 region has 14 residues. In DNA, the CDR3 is TGTGCCAGCAGTGTTGCAGGGGGTATTGAAAAACTGTTTTTT. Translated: CASSVAGGIEKLFF.

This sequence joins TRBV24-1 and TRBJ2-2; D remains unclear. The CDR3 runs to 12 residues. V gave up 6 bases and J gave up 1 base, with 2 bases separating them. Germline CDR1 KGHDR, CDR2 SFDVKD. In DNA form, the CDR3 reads TGTGCCACCAGTTTGAACACCGGGGAGCTGTTTTTT. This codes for CATSLNTGELFF.

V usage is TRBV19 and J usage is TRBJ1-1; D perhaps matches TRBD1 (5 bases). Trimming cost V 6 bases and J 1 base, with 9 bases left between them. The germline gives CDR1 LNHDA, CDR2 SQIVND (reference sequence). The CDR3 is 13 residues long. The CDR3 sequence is CASRITGNTEAFF. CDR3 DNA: TGTGCCAGTAGAATTACAGGGAACACTGAAGCTTTCTTT.

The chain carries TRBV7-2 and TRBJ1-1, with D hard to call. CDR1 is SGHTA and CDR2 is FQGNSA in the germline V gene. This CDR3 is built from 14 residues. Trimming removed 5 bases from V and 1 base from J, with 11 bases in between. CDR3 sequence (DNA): TGTGCCAGCAGCACCCGGGCCCGGAACACTGAAGCTTTCTTT. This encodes CASSTRARNTEAFF.

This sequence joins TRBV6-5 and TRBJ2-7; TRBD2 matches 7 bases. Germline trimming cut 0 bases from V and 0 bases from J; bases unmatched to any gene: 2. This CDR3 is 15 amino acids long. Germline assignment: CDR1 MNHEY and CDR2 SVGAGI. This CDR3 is CASSYSGGGSYEQYF. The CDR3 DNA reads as TGTGCCAGCAGTTACTCCGGCGGGGGCTCCTACGAGCAGTACTTC.

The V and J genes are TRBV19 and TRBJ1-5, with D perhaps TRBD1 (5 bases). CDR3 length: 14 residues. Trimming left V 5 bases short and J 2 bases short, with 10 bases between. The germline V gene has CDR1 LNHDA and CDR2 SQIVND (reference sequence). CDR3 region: CASSFDRGNQPQHF. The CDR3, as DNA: TGTGCCAGTAGTTTCGACAGAGGCAATCAGCCCCAGCATTTT.

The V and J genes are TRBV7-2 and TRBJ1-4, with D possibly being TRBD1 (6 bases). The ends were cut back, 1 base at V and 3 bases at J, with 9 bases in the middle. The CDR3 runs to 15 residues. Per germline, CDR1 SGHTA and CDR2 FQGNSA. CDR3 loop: CASSLGGASNEKLFF. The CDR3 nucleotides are TGTGCCAGCAGCTTAGGGGGGGCCTCTAATGAAAAACTGTTTTTT. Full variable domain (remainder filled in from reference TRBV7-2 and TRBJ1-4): GAGVSQSPSNKVTEKGKDVELRCDPISGHTALYWYRQSLGQGLEFLIYFQGNSAPDKSGLPSDRFSAERTGGSVSTLTIQRTQQEDSAVYLCASSLGGASNEKLFFGSGTQLSVL.

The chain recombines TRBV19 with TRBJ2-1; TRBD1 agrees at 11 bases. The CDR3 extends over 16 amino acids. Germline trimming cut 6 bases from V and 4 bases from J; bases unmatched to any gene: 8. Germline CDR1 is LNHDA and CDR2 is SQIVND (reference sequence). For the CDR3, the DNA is TGTGCCAGTAGCTTCCCCGGGACAGGGGGTTACAATGAGCAGTTCTTC. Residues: CASSFPGTGGYNEQFF.

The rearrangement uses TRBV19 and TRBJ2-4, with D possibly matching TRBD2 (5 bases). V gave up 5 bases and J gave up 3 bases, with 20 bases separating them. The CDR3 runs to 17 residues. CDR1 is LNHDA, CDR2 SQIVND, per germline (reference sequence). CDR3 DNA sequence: TGTGCCAGTAGTTTCGAATCAGGTACGCGGGTCAAAAACATTCAGTACTTC. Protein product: CASSFESGTRVKNIQYF. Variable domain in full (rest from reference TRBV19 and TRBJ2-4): DGGITQSPKYLFRKEGQNVTLSCEQNLNHDAMYWYRQDPGQGLRLIYYSQIVNDFQKGDIAEGYSVSREKKESFPLTVTSAQKNPTAFYLCASSFESGTRVKNIQYFGAGTRLSVL.

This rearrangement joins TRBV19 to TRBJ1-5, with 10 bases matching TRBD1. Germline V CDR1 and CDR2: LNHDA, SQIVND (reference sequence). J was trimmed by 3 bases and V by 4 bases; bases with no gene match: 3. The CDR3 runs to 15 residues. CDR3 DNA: TGTGCCAGTAGTAGGGGACAGGGGTTCAATCAGCCCCAGCATTTT. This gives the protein CASSRGQGFNQPQHF.

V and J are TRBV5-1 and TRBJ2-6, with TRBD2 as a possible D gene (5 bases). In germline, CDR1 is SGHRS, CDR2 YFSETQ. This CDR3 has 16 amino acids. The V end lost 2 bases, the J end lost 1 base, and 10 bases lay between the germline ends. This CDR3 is CASSLRAGSGANVLTF. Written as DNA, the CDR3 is TGCGCCAGCAGCTTAAGGGCGGGTTCTGGGGCCAACGTCCTGACTTTC.

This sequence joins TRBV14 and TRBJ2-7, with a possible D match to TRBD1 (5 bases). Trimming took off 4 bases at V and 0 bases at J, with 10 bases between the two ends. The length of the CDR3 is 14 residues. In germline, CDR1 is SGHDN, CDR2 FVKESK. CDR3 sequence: CASSPPRASYEQYF. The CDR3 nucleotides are TGTGCCAGCAGCCCTCCCAGGGCCTCCTACGAGCAGTACTTC.

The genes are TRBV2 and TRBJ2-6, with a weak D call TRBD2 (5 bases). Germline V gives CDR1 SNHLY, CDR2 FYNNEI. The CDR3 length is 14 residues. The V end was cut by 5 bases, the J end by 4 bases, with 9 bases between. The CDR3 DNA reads TGTGCCAGCAGTCGGGGTACCGGGGCCAACGTCCTGACTTTC. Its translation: CASSRGTGANVLTF.

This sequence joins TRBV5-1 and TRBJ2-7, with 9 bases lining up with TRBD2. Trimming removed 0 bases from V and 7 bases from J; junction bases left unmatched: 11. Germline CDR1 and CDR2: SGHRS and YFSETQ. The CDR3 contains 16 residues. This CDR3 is CASSLGWTSAEGEQYF. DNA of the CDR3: TGCGCCAGCAGCTTGGGATGGACTAGCGCCGAGGGGGAGCAGTACTTC.

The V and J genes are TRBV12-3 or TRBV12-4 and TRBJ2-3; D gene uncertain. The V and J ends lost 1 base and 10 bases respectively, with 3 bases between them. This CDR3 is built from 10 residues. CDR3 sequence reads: CASSLGAQYF. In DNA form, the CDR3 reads TGTGCCAGCAGTTTAGGGGCGCAGTATTTT.

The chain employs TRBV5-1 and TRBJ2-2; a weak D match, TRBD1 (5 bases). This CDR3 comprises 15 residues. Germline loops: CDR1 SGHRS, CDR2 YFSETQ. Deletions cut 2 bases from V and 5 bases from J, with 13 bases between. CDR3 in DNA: TGCGCCAGCAGCTTACAACAGGCGAGAACCGGGGAGCTGTTTTTT. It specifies CASSLQQARTGELFF.

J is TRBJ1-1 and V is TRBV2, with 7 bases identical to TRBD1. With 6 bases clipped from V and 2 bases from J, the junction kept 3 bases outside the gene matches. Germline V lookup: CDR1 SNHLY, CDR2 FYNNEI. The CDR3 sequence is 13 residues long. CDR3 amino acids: CASRGTVNTEAFF. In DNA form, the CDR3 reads TGTGCCAGCAGGGGGACAGTTAACACTGAAGCTTTCTTT.

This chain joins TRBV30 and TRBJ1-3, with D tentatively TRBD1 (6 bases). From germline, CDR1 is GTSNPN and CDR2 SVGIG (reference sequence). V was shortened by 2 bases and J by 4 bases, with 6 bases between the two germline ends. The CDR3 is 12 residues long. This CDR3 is CAWSTGGNTIYF. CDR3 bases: TGTGCCTGGAGTACAGGGGGAAACACCATATATTTT. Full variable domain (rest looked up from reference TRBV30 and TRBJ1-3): SQTIHQWPATLVQPVGSPLSLECTVEGTSNPNLYWYRQAAGRGLQLLFYSVGIGQISSEVPQNLSASRPQDRQFILSSKKLLLSDSGFYLCAWSTGGNTIYFGEGSWLTVV.

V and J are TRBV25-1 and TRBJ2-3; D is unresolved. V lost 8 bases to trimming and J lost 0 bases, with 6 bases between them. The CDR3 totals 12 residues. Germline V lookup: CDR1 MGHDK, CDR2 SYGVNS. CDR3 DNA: TGTGCCAGCCTCGACAGCACAGATACGCAGTATTTT. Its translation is CASLDSTDTQYF. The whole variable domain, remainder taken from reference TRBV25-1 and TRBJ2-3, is EADIYQTPRYLVIGTGKKITLECSQTMGHDKMYWYQQDPGMELHLIHYSYGVNSTEKGDLSSESTVSRIRTEHFPLTLESARPSHTSQYLCASLDSTDTQYFGPGTRLTVL.

The CDR3 DNA sequence: TGCGCCAGCAGCTTTAGACAGGCCACTCAATCCTACGAGCAGTACTTC. This sequence encodes CASSFRQATQSYEQYF. V and J are TRBV5-1 and TRBJ2-7; D may be TRBD1 (6 bases). The CDR3 is 16 amino acids. Germline loops: CDR1 SGHRS, CDR2 YFSETQ. V was pared by 2 bases and J by 1 base, with 16 bases between. Combining the CDR3 with reference TRBV5-1 and TRBJ2-7 gives the whole variable domain KAGVTQTPRYLIKTRGQQVTLSCSPISGHRSVSWYQQTPGQGLQFLFEYFSETQRNKGNFPGRFSGRQFSNSRSEMNVSTLELGDSALYLCASSFRQATQSYEQYFGPGTRLTVT.

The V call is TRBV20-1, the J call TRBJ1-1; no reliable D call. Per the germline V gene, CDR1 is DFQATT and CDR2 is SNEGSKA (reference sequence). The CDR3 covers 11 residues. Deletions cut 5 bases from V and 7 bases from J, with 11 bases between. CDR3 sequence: CSASPAVEAFF. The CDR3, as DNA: TGCAGTGCTTCCCCGGCCGTTGAAGCTTTCTTT.

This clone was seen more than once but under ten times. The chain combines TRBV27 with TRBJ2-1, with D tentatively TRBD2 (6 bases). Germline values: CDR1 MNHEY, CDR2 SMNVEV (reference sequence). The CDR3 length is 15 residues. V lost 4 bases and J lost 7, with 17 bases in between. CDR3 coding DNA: TGTGCCAGCAGTTCTTCTGGGCCAGGGACTAATGAGCAGTTCTTC. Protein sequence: CASSSSGPGTNEQFF.

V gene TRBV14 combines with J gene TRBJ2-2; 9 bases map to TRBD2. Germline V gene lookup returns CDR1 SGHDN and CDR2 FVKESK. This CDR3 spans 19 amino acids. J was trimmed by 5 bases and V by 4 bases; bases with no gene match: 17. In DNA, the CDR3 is TGTGCCAGCAGCCTAACGTCTCCGGGACTAGCAACACTGACCGGGGAGCTGTTTTTT. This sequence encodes CASSLTSPGLATLTGELFF.

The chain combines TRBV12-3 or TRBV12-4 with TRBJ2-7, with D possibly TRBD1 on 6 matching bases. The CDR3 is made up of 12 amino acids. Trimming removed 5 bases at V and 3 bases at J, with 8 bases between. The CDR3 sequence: CASSPDSYEQYF. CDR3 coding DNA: TGTGCCAGCAGTCCGGACAGCTACGAGCAGTACTTC.

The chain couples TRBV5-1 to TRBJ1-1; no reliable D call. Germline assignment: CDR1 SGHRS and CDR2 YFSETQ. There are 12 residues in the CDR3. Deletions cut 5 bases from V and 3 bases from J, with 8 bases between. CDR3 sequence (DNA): TGCGCCAGCAGGGGTTTGGACACTGAAGCTTTCTTT. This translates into CASRGLDTEAFF.

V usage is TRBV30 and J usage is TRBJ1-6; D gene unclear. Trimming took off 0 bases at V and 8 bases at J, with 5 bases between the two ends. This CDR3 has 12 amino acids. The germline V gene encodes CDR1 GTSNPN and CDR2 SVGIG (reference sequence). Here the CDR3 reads CAWSVMDSPLHF. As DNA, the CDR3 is TGTGCCTGGAGTGTTATGGATTCACCCCTCCACTTT.

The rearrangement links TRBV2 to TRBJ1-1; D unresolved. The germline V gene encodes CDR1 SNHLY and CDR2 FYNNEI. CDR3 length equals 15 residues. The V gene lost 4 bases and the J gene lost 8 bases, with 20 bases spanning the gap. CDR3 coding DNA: TGTGCCAGCAGTGGGCCGACCGACATGAAAGGGGAAGCTTTCTTT. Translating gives CASSGPTDMKGEAFF. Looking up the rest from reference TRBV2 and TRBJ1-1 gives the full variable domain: EPEVTQTPSHQVTQMGQEVILRCVPISNHLYFYWYRQILGQKVEFLVSFYNNEISEKSEIFDDQFSVERPDGSNFTLKIRSTKLEDSAMYFCASSGPTDMKGEAFFGQGTRLTVV.

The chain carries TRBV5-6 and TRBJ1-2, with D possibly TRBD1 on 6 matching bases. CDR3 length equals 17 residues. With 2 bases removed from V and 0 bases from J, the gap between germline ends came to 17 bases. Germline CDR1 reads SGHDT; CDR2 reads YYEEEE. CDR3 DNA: TGTGCCAGCAGCTTACTAAACAGGGCGGCAGCTAACTATGGCTACACCTTC. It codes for CASSLLNRAAANYGYTF.

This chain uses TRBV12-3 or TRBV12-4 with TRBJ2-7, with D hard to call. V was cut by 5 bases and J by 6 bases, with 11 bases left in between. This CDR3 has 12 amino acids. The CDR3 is CASSTTDLEQYF. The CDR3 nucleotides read TGTGCCAGCAGTACTACTGATCTCGAGCAGTACTTC.